This TCR beta chain derives from a study of Tregs in tolerant kidney transplant recipients. TCRdb keeps only in-frame clones here, not all; method: immunoSEQ multiplex PCR. The repertoire consists of 60,000 to 95,000 clones, with roughly 98% occurring once and the leading ten covering 0.56%. The CDR3 contains 15 residues. Germline CDR1 is SGHAT and CDR2 is FQNNGV. Trimming left V 5 bases short and J 3 bases short, with 11 bases between. The origin of this receptor is a human donor who received a combined kidney and bone marrow transplant. Source: CD4+ T cells from blood, taken before the transplant. The chain links TRBV11-2 to TRBJ2-6; D gene ambiguous. Written as DNA, the CDR3 is TGTGCCAGCAGCAATCAGGTTCATGGGGCCAACGTCCTGACTTTC. It is translated as CASSNQVHGANVLTF.